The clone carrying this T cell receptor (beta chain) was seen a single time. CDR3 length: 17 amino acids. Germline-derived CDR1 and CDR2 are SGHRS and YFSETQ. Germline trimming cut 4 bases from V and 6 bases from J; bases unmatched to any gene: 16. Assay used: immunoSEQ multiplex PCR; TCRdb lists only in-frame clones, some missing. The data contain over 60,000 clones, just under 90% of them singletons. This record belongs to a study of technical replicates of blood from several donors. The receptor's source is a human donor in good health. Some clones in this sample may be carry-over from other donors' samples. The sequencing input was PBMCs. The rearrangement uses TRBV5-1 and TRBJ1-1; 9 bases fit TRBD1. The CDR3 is CASSQLLTGGQRAEAFF. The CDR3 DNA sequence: TGCGCCAGCAGCCAACTTTTAACAGGGGGCCAAAGGGCTGAAGCTTTCTTT.